Below, 21 T cell receptor beta chains from the same sample are listed, as sequenced in a study of T cell clonality in common variable immunodeficiency. Sequencing was performed with immunoSEQ multiplex PCR; in TCRdb, only in-frame clones are kept and a portion is missing. The repertoire yields approximately 58,000 clones, none seen only once; the top ten contain 4.5% to 5.5%. The sample comprised peripheral blood mononuclear cells. The origin of the receptors is a person between 18 and 75 years old in good health.

This clone was seen at least ten times. Sequencing ends 3 residues short of the CDR3 end; the germline J gene provides the rest. The V gene is TRBV7-6, the J gene TRBJ2-1; D possibly corresponds to TRBD1 (5 bases). V was shortened by 3 bases and J by 4 bases, with 7 bases between the two germline ends. This CDR3 contains 13 residues. The germline V gene has CDR1 SGHVS and CDR2 FNYEAQ. CDR3 loop: CASSFRQYNEQFF. Partial CDR3 DNA: TGTGCCAGCAGCTTTCGACAGTACAATGAG. The full variable domain, rest sourced from reference TRBV7-6 and TRBJ2-1, is GAGVSQSPRYKVTKRGQDVALRCDPISGHVSLYWYRQALGQGPEFLTYFNYEAQQDKSGLPNDRFSAERPEGSISTLTIQRTEQRDSAMYRCASSFRQYNEQFFGPGTRLTVL.

Ten or more counts support this clone. The read gets to within 3 residues of the CDR3 end, and the germline J gene fills in the rest. The chain carries TRBV20-1 and TRBJ2-5, with 8 bases lining up with TRBD2. CDR1 and CDR2 from the germline V gene are DFQATT and SNEGSKA (reference sequence). V trimming: 0 bases; J trimming: 2 bases; junction bases outside the gene matches: 5. The CDR3 is made up of 15 amino acids. CDR3 sequence reads: CSARDRLAGQETQYF. CDR3 bases read: TGCAGTGCTAGAGATCGATTAGCGGGGCAAGAGACC.

This clone was recorded many times. The DNA read from the CDR3 is TGCAGTGCTACCCGACAGGGACACTATGGC. It codes for CSATRQGHYG. In full, the CDR3 is CSATRQGHYGYTF. The V call is TRBV20-1, the J call TRBJ1-2; 7 bases agree with TRBD1. Read coverage stops 3 residues before the CDR3 terminus; the germline J gene supplies the remainder. This CDR3 is built from 13 residues. The germline gives CDR1 DFQATT, CDR2 SNEGSKA (reference sequence). J lost 3 bases, V lost 4 bases, and 5 bases had no gene match.

A note on this clone: The read ends 3 residues shy of where the CDR3 ends; the end is completed using the germline J gene. The chain links TRBV7-2 to TRBJ1-5; D uncertain. The ends were cut back, 2 bases at V and 5 bases at J, with 13 bases in the middle. The V gene's germline CDR1 is SGHTA and CDR2 FQGNSA. This CDR3 is built from 15 residues. CDR3 DNA, as far as it was read: TGTGCCAGCAGCTTAACGGGGTACGCGGATCAGCCC. Residues: CASSLTGYADQP. The entire CDR3 protein reads CASSLTGYADQPQHF.

This clone turned up a few times. One junction end disagrees with the germline gene, perhaps due to a read error. Read sequence stops 3 residues before the CDR3 end, and the germline J gene provides the missing end. The chain joins TRBV5-1 to TRBJ2-2; D uncertain. Germline V gene lookup returns CDR1 SGHRS and CDR2 YFSETQ. This CDR3 has 14 residues. CDR3: CTSSPGSTNEKLFF. The part of the CDR3 DNA that was read is TGCACCAGCAGCCCGGGTTCAACTAATGAAAAG.

This clone was seen at least ten times. The read gets to within 3 residues of the CDR3 end, and the germline J gene fills in the rest. The chain couples TRBV10-1 to TRBJ2-2, with D possibly being TRBD2 (5 bases). The CDR3 has 13 amino acids. CDR1 and CDR2 from the germline V gene are WNHNN and SYGVQD (reference sequence). With 5 bases removed from V and 6 bases from J, the gap between germline ends came to 10 bases. CDR3 DNA (partial): TGCGCCAGCAGTCCCACCGGGGCCGGGGAG. It translates to CASSPTGAGE. The whole CDR3 reads CASSPTGAGELFF.

This clone was seen repeatedly, ten times or more. The read gets to within 3 residues of the CDR3 end, and the germline J gene fills in the rest. The chain employs TRBV28 and TRBJ1-2; D gene ambiguous. The germline V gene has CDR1 MDHEN and CDR2 SYDVKM. CDR3 length equals 12 residues. This CDR3 is CASSLWSRGYTF. The CDR3 bases that were read are TGTGCCAGCAGTTTATGGTCGAGGGGC.

This clone was seen ten or more times. The CDR3 is cut off 3 residues early in the read; its end comes from the germline J gene. This chain connects TRBV9 to TRBJ1-6; 8 bases map to TRBD1. From germline, CDR1 is SGDLS and CDR2 YYNGEE. The CDR3 has 16 amino acids. With 0 bases clipped from V and 6 bases from J, the junction kept 5 bases outside the gene matches. CDR3 in amino acids: CASSVVSGGLNSPLHF. Incomplete CDR3 DNA: TGTGCCAGCAGCGTAGTTTCAGGGGGCCTTAATTCACCC.

This clone was found many times. The read terminates 3 residues ahead of where the CDR3 ends, so the germline J gene completes it. V usage is TRBV20-1 and J usage is TRBJ2-2; D is perhaps TRBD1 (6 bases). This CDR3 region has 15 residues. Trimming removed 3 bases from V and 0 bases from J, with 11 bases in between. The germline CDR1 and CDR2 sequences are DFQATT and SNEGSKA (reference sequence). CDR3 amino acids: CSASKQGPNTGELFF. Partial CDR3 DNA: TGCAGTGCTAGTAAACAGGGACCGAACACCGGGGAG.

This clone was observed at least ten times. The read gets to within 3 residues of the CDR3 end, and the germline J gene fills in the rest. V usage is TRBV9 and J usage is TRBJ2-5; 13 nucleotides line up with TRBD2. V was pared by 3 bases and J by 5 bases, with 10 bases of the junction left unmatched. The CDR3 loop spans 17 amino acids. Germline assignment: CDR1 SGDLS and CDR2 YYNGEE. The CDR3 bases that were read are TGTGCCAGCAGCGGAAGCGGACTAGCGGGAGTATTGGAGACC. Translating it yields CASSGSGLAGVLET. The CDR3 reads in full as CASSGSGLAGVLETQYF.

This clone was detected many times. CDR3 bases read: TGCAGTGCCCTCAGCGGGAGCTCCTACAATGAG. Its protein product is CSALSGSSYNE. The entire CDR3 reads CSALSGSSYNEQFF. V gene TRBV20-1 combines with J gene TRBJ2-1, with 8 positions matching TRBD2. With the read ending 3 residues before the CDR3 end, the germline J gene is used to fill in that end. The CDR3 runs to 14 residues. CDR1 and CDR2 (germline): DFQATT, SNEGSKA (reference sequence). The V gene end was trimmed by 6 bases and the J gene end by 0 bases; junction bases not matched to a gene: 4.

This clone came up many times. The sequence runs out 3 residues before the end of the CDR3; the remainder is reconstructed from the germline J gene. This chain links TRBV5-1 with TRBJ1-1; D unclear. From germline, CDR1 is SGHRS and CDR2 YFSETQ. V lost 4 bases and J 0 bases, leaving 10 bases between the germline ends. The CDR3 length is 14 residues. CDR3 sequence reads: CASSDLSMNTEAFF. The DNA read from the CDR3 is TGCGCCAGCAGCGACTTATCGATGAACACTGAA. The whole variable domain, remainder taken from reference TRBV5-1 and TRBJ1-1, is KAGVTQTPRYLIKTRGQQVTLSCSPISGHRSVSWYQQTPGQGLQFLFEYFSETQRNKGNFPGRFSGRQFSNSRSEMNVSTLELGDSALYLCASSDLSMNTEAFFGQGTRLTVV.

This clone was observed many times. CDR3 DNA, as far as it was read: TGTGCCAGCAGTGAAGACAGGGGCTTCTCCTACGAG. Translation: CASSEDRGFSYE. The entire CDR3 protein is CASSEDRGFSYEQYF. The rearrangement joins TRBV28 to TRBJ2-7, with TRBD1 identical over 8 bases. The CDR3 end is not reached by the read, which stops 3 residues before it; the germline J gene fills it in. Germline-derived CDR1 and CDR2 are MDHEN and SYDVKM. This CDR3 has 15 amino acids. Germline trimming cut 5 bases from V and 0 bases from J; bases unmatched to any gene: 6.

This clone has at least ten counts. The read ends 3 residues early relative to the CDR3; the germline J gene fills the gap. The chain employs TRBV19 and TRBJ1-2, with a tentative D call TRBD1 (5 bases). Trimming removed 1 base at V and 4 bases at J, with 10 bases between. The CDR3 extends over 14 amino acids. Germline CDR1 is LNHDA and CDR2 is SQIVND (reference sequence). The chain's CDR3 is CASSIAGQTYGYTF. CDR3 bases read: TGTGCCAGTAGTATAGCCGGACAAACCTATGGC.

This clone was recorded many times. The read comes to an end 3 residues before the CDR3 does, leaving the germline J gene to fill in the end. This chain joins TRBV28 and TRBJ2-1, with D hard to call. This CDR3 region has 12 residues. Germline assignment: CDR1 MDHEN and CDR2 SYDVKM. Trimming pared 4 bases from V and 5 bases from J, leaving 6 bases between. The CDR3 region is CASSSPHNEQFF. The sequenced part of the CDR3 DNA is TGTGCCAGCAGTTCCCCTCACAATGAG.

This clone was seen many times. The CDR3 is cut off 3 residues early in the read; its end comes from the germline J gene. This chain connects TRBV20-1 to TRBJ2-1, with D possibly TRBD1 on 7 matching bases. V was trimmed by 0 bases and J by 5 bases, leaving 14 bases between them. Germline V gene data show CDR1 as DFQATT and CDR2 as SNEGSKA (reference sequence). CDR3 length equals 15 residues. The CDR3 DNA, read in part, is TGCAGTGCTAGAGATTCCCAGGGGGGCAACAATGAG. Its translation is CSARDSQGGNNE. The whole CDR3 reads CSARDSQGGNNEQFF.

At least ten counts were recorded for this clone. The read ends 3 residues early relative to the CDR3; the germline J gene fills the gap. J is TRBJ2-1 and V is TRBV19, with a weak D call TRBD2 (5 bases). Per the germline V gene, CDR1 is LNHDA and CDR2 is SQIVND (reference sequence). CDR3 length: 15 residues. V lost 3 bases to trimming and J lost 4 bases, with 13 bases between them. The CDR3: CASSIMDSVYNEQFF. CDR3 DNA (partial): TGTGCCAGTAGTATCATGGACTCGGTTTACAATGAG. Supplemented by reference TRBV19 and TRBJ2-1, the full variable domain reads DGGITQSPKYLFRKEGQNVTLSCEQNLNHDAMYWYRQDPGQGLRLIYYSQIVNDFQKGDIAEGYSVSREKKESFPLTVTSAQKNPTAFYLCASSIMDSVYNEQFFGPGTRLTVL.

This clone was recorded many times. Read coverage stops 3 residues before the CDR3 terminus; the germline J gene supplies the remainder. The chain links TRBV20-1 to TRBJ2-7; 11 positions agree with TRBD2. CDR3 length equals 16 residues. Looked up from germline, CDR1 is DFQATT and CDR2 is SNEGSKA (reference sequence). Trimming cost V 0 bases and J 3 bases; bases outside gene matches: 7. The sequenced part of the CDR3 DNA is TGCAGTGCTAGAGACTTCTCCGGGACTAGCGGCTACGAG. Translation: CSARDFSGTSGYE. The whole CDR3 is CSARDFSGTSGYEQYF.

This clone has at least ten counts. Read data end 3 residues before the CDR3 end; the end is taken from the germline J gene. The chain uses TRBV19 and TRBJ1-1, with 9 bases matching TRBD1. Germline-derived CDR1 and CDR2 are LNHDA and SQIVND (reference sequence). The CDR3 loop spans 12 amino acids. With V trimmed by 8 bases and J by 5 bases, 3 bases remained unmatched. The CDR3 is CASSQGATEAFF. The sequenced CDR3 bases are TGTGCCAGTTCACAGGGGGCGACTGAA.

This clone was picked up many times. The read terminates 3 residues before the CDR3 end, so the remaining end is supplied by the germline J gene. The chain has TRBV13 and TRBJ2-7; TRBD1 matches 7 bases. The CDR3 runs 17 residues. From germline, CDR1 is PRHDT and CDR2 FYEKMQ (reference sequence). Trimming cost V 5 bases and J 6 bases; bases outside gene matches: 19. The CDR3 DNA, read in part, is TGTGCCAGCAGCCCGATGACAGGGTTAGGAAGCGTAGGCGAG. Its protein product is CASSPMTGLGSVGE. The CDR3 in its entirety is CASSPMTGLGSVGEQYF.

This clone was observed at least ten times. The read terminates 3 residues ahead of where the CDR3 ends, so the germline J gene completes it. The V gene is TRBV5-1, the J gene TRBJ2-2; 9 bases are a match to TRBD2. Germline values: CDR1 SGHRS, CDR2 YFSETQ. V dropped 2 bases and J dropped 6; count of bases not matched to a gene: 11. The CDR3 loop spans 17 amino acids. This CDR3 is CASSLTFSGRGAGELFF. The part of the CDR3 DNA that was read is TGCGCCAGCAGCTTAACCTTTAGCGGGAGAGGGGCCGGGGAG.